The 15 T cell receptor beta chains below come from one sample, sequenced in a study of beta chain features in type 1 diabetes. Study observations and caveats: There was a moderate but significant shortening of TCRB CDR3s in all four CD4+ subsets of Type 1 diabetes patients.

Sequenced material consisted of expressed TCRB transcripts (all of the isolated RNA was reverse transcribed). Sequencing used immunoSEQ multiplex PCR; TCRdb keeps in-frame clones, though not all of them. The sample holds roughly 100,000 clones, approximately 30% seen once. These TCRs' antigens remain unknown. Sequencing input: central memory CD4+ T cells from blood. These receptors all stem from a woman aged 18-29 years with type 1 diabetes.

This chain links TRBV30 with TRBJ2-7, with TRBD1 matching 10 bases. With 1 base clipped from V and 5 bases from J, the junction kept 5 bases outside the gene matches. Germline V lookup: CDR1 GTSNPN, CDR2 SVGIG (reference sequence). The CDR3 runs to 14 residues. The CDR3 spells CAWSATGTGDEQYF. The CDR3 DNA is TGTGCCTGGAGTGCAACCGGGACAGGGGACGAGCAGTACTTC.

This clone was found many times. The chain uses TRBV5-1 and TRBJ2-7, with D possibly TRBD1 on 6 matching bases. Between the trimmed V and J ends, which lost 1 base and 2 bases, there was a span of 13 bases. CDR1 and CDR2 (germline): SGHRS, YFSETQ. The CDR3 totals 15 residues. CDR3 sequence (DNA): TGCGCCAGCAGCTTGACCCAAGGGGGTACCTACGAGCAGTACTTC. Its translation is CASSLTQGGTYEQYF.

CDR3 in DNA: TGTGCCTGGAGTAGATTGCGACAGGGAACATTCAATCAGCCCCAGCATTTT. Its translation: CAWSRLRQGTFNQPQHF. This rearrangement joins TRBV30 to TRBJ1-5, with 7 bases lining up with TRBD1. The CDR3 loop spans 17 amino acids. V was pared by 2 bases and J by 3 bases, with 13 bases of the junction left unmatched. In germline, CDR1 is GTSNPN, CDR2 SVGIG (reference sequence).

This clone was seen many times. The chain has TRBV19 and TRBJ2-2; 14 nucleotides match TRBD2. CDR1 LNHDA and CDR2 SQIVND come from the germline V gene (reference sequence). The CDR3 is 18 residues long. J gave up 8 bases and V 9 bases, and 17 bases lay outside the gene matches. CDR3 amino acids: CASGQTMTSGRAGGELFF. DNA for the CDR3: TGTGCCAGCGGCCAGACCATGACTAGCGGGAGGGCCGGAGGGGAGCTGTTTTTT.

The rearrangement uses TRBV28 and TRBJ2-1, with 9 bases lining up with TRBD2. V dropped 7 bases and J dropped 1; count of bases not matched to a gene: 11. Germline V gene lookup returns CDR1 MDHEN and CDR2 SYDVKM. This CDR3 comprises 17 residues. The CDR3 loop is CASTTVGAGGSYNEQFF. The CDR3 bases are TGTGCCAGCACCACAGTAGGGGCGGGGGGGTCCTACAATGAGCAGTTCTTC.

The sample holds a few counts of this clone. The genes are TRBV30 and TRBJ2-3; no definite D call. V lost 4 bases to trimming and J lost 1 base, with 15 bases between them. The CDR3 length is 15 residues. Germline assignment: CDR1 GTSNPN and CDR2 SVGIG (reference sequence). CDR3 sequence reads: CAWTWSESGTDTQYF. In DNA, the CDR3 is TGTGCCTGGACGTGGAGCGAGTCGGGCACAGATACGCAGTATTTT.

The rearrangement uses TRBV15 and TRBJ2-2; TRBD2 matches at 12 bases. The CDR3 runs to 17 residues. Per germline, CDR1 LNHNV and CDR2 YYDKDF (reference sequence). Losses at the gene ends were 0 bases for V and 6 bases for J; bases not matched to a gene: 5. In nucleotides, the CDR3 is TGTGCCACCAGCAGAGATAAGGCTAGCGGGAGGGCCGGGGAGCTGTTTTTT. Translated: CATSRDKASGRAGELFF.

In this sample, this clone turned up a few times. The rearrangement uses TRBV29-1 and TRBJ1-2; maybe TRBD1 (6 bases). Germline V gives CDR1 SQVTM, CDR2 ANQGSEA. V lost 4 bases, J lost 2 bases, and 11 bases lay in between. There are 13 residues in the CDR3. In DNA, the CDR3 is TGCAGCGTTGTGCCAGGGGTAAACTATGGCTACACCTTC. Translated, it gives CSVVPGVNYGYTF.

This chain joins TRBV14 and TRBJ2-1, with unresolved D. Per germline, CDR1 SGHDN and CDR2 FVKESK. Trimming cost V 2 bases and J 3 bases, with 11 bases left between them. The CDR3 covers 15 residues. This chain's CDR3 is CASSQQNPNYNEQFF. CDR3 in DNA: TGTGCCAGCAGCCAACAAAATCCTAACTACAATGAGCAGTTCTTC.

There are a few counts of this clone. This CDR3 is CASSPRQGTQETQYF. The CDR3 region has the DNA TGTGCCAGCAGCCCAAGACAGGGGACCCAAGAGACCCAGTACTTC. The rearrangement uses TRBV4-2 and TRBJ2-5; 8 bases agree with TRBD1. Looked up from germline, CDR1 is LGHNA and CDR2 is YNFKEQ. The CDR3 has 15 residues. V was pared by 4 bases and J by 1 base, with 5 bases of the junction left unmatched.

The genes are TRBV6-6 and TRBJ2-1, with 13 bases lining up with TRBD2. Germline CDR1 reads MNHNY; CDR2 reads SVGAGI (reference sequence). Unmatched junction bases numbered 12, after V lost 8 bases and J lost 8 bases. The CDR3 is 16 amino acids. This CDR3 is CASHTGGTSGTDEQFF. CDR3 bases: TGTGCCAGCCACACAGGGGGGACTAGCGGGACCGATGAGCAGTTCTTC.

CDR3 residues: CASSTFGNTIYF. CDR3 nucleotide sequence: TGTGCCAGCAGTACATTCGGAAACACCATATATTTT. J is TRBJ1-3 and V is TRBV2; D unclear. Germline CDR1 and CDR2: SNHLY and FYNNEI. V was shortened by 5 bases and J by 4 bases, with 6 bases between the two germline ends. The CDR3 contains 12 residues.

The rearrangement joins TRBV30 to TRBJ2-2, with 8 bases identical to TRBD1. The V gene's germline CDR1 is GTSNPN and CDR2 SVGIG (reference sequence). CDR3 length equals 15 residues. Trimming took 2 bases from V and 6 from J; bases not matched to a gene: 8. Here the CDR3 DNA reads TGTGCCTGGAGTAGACAGGGGCATAAGTCCGGGGAGCTGTTTTTT. Encoded protein: CAWSRQGHKSGELFF.

The chain combines TRBV20-1 with TRBJ1-1; possible D gene TRBD1, 6 bases. Trimming stripped 5 bases from V and 3 bases from J, with 7 bases between. The germline gives CDR1 DFQATT, CDR2 SNEGSKA (reference sequence). The CDR3 spans 11 residues. DNA for the CDR3: TGCAGTGCTGAGGGGGACACTGAAGCTTTCTTT. Translation: CSAEGDTEAFF.

There are a few counts of this clone. CDR3 sequence reads: CASSSTGGSRSGANVLTF. The CDR3 DNA is TGTGCCAGCAGTTCTACAGGGGGCAGCCGCTCTGGGGCCAACGTCCTGACTTTC. The rearrangement uses TRBV5-4 and TRBJ2-6; 9 nucleotides align to TRBD1. Germline CDR1 reads SGHNT; CDR2 reads YYREEE (reference sequence). Trimming cost V 5 bases and J 0 bases; bases outside gene matches: 9. The CDR3 loop spans 18 amino acids.